At least ten counts were recorded for the clone carrying this TCR beta chain. Its specificity is not known. They built TCR cDNA with 5'RACE template switching, a step that put in a universal primer site and UMIs. From the 5' RACE reads, TCRdb called clonotypes with MiXCR, one entry per CDR3 protein. The repertoire includes a few hundred thousand distinct CDR3 sequences, over 4% of them detected once, and under 30% sits in the top ten. Looked up from germline, CDR1 is SGHAT and CDR2 is FQNNGV. Trimming took 3 bases from V and 6 from J, leaving 11 bases between them. This CDR3 comprises 13 residues. These data are taken from a study of T cells after yellow fever vaccination. Study results and limitations: Overlap between CD4 and CD8 compartments was detected for a small share of clonotypes. The bulk population could contribute abundant contaminating clonotypes to FACS-sorted repertoires.

This clonotype was obtained from a man aged 18 to 29 who received the YFV17D yellow fever vaccine. The specimen comprised PBMCs, sampled 5 days after the yellow fever booster vaccination. This chain uses TRBV11-2 with TRBJ1-1; D is unclear. The CDR3 here is CASSFEGWPEAFF. CDR3 coding DNA: TGTGCCAGCAGCTTCGAAGGATGGCCTGAAGCTTTCTTT.